The present T cell receptor (beta chain) was sequenced within a study of read filtering for tumor transcriptome and immune sequencing. Overall study findings and caveats: Without single-read clonotypes, shared clonotype proportions correlated more between IR-seq and RNA-seq. RNA-seq captured clonotypes less deeply and reliably than IR-seq.

Sampling of bone marrow took place during active disease in every patient. In this sample, this clonotype turned up many times. Its specificity is not known. From approximately 430 ng of RNA, a library with molecular barcoded alpha/delta and beta/gamma adaptors was made. MiXCR, applied by TCRdb to the reads, yields one record per CDR3 protein. The sample lists approximately 150,000 distinct CDR3 sequences; roughly 13% were seen once. The trim removed 1 base at V and 6 bases at J, leaving 2 bases unmatched. CDR1 and CDR2 from the germline V gene are SGHRS and YFSETQ. The CDR3 is 15 amino acids. Sequenced material: a population of CD138-negative cells sorted from bone marrow. This TCR was recovered from a donor at least 40 years old with multiple myeloma. The chain couples TRBV5-1 to TRBJ2-1, with 12 bases identical to TRBD2. The DNA of the CDR3 is TGCGCCAGCAGCTTGAAGACTAGCGGGAGCAATGAGCAGTTCTTC. It encodes CASSLKTSGSNEQFF.